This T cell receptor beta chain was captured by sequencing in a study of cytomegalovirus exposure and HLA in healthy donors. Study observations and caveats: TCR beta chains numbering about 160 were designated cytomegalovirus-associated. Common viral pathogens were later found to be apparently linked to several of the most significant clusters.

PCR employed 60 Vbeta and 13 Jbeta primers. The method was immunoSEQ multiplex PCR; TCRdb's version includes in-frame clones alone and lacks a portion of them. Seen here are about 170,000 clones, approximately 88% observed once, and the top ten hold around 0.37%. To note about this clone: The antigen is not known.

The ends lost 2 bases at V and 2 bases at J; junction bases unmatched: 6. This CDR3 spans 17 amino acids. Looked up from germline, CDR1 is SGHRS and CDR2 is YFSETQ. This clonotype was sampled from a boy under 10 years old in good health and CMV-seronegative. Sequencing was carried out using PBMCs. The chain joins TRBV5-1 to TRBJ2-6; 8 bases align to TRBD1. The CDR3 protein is CASSFGQGGTGANVLTF. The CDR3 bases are TGCGCCAGCAGCTTCGGACAGGGCGGGACTGGGGCCAACGTCCTGACTTTC.